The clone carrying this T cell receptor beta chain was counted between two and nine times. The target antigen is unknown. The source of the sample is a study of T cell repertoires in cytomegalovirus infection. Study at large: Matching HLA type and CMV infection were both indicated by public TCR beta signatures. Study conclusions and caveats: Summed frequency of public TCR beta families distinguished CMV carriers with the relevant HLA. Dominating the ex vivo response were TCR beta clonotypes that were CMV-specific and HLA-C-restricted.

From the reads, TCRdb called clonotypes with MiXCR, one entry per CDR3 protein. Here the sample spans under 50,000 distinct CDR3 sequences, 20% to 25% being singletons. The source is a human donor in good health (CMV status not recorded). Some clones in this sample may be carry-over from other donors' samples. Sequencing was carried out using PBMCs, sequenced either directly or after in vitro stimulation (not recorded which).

The CDR3 DNA is TGTGCCAGCAGCGATCCCCAGGGCTCCTACAATGAGCAGTTCTTC. This codes for CASSDPQGSYNEQFF. V gene TRBV9 combines with J gene TRBJ2-1; possibly TRBD1 for D (5 bases). The CDR3 is made up of 15 amino acids. The V end was cut by 3 bases, the J end by 0 bases, with 10 bases between. Looked up from germline, CDR1 is SGDLS and CDR2 is YYNGEE.